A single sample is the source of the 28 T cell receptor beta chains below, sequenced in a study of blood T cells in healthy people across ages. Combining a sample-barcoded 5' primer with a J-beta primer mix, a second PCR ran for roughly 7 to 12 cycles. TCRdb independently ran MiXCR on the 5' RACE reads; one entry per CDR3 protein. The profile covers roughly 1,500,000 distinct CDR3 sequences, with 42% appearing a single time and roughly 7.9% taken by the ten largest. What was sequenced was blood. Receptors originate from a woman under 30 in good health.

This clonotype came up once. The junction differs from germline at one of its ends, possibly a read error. The CDR3 DNA is TGTGCCAGCAGCTTGTATAGCGGGGGGTTGGCAGAGACGCAGTATTTT. It specifies CASSLYSGGLAETQYF. The V call is TRBV5-4, the J call TRBJ2-3; 10 nucleotides align to TRBD2. The CDR3 consists of 16 residues. Germline V lookup: CDR1 SGHNT, CDR2 YYREEE (reference sequence).

CDR3 sequence reads: CASRSLGVGLADNEQFF. Written as DNA, the CDR3 is TGTGCCAGCAGGAGTTTGGGGGTAGGACTAGCGGACAATGAGCAGTTCTTC. The chain combines TRBV28 with TRBJ2-1; TRBD2 aligns across 10 bases. CDR3 size: 17 residues. V dropped 6 bases and J dropped 5; count of bases not matched to a gene: 13. CDR1 MDHEN and CDR2 SYDVKM come from the germline V gene.

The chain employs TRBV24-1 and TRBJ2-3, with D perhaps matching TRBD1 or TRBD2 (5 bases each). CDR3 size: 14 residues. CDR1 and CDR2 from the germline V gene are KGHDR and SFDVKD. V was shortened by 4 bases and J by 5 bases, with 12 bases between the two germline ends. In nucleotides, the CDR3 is TGTGCCACCAGTGAACCTGGGGCGGGAGATACGCAGTATTTT. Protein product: CATSEPGAGDTQYF.

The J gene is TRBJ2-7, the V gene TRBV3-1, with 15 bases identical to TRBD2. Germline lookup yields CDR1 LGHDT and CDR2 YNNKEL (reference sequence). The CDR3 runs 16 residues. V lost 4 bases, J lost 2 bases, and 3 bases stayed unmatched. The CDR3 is CASSRTSGRVTYEQYF. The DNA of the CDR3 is TGTGCCAGCAGCCGGACTAGCGGGAGGGTTACCTACGAGCAGTACTTC.

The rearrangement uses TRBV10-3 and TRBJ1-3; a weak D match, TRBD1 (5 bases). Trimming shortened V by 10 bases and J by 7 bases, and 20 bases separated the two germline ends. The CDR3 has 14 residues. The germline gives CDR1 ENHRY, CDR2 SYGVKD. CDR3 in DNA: TGTGCCACAGGTGGGGTGGGGCCGGAGAACACCATATATTTT. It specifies CATGGVGPENTIYF.

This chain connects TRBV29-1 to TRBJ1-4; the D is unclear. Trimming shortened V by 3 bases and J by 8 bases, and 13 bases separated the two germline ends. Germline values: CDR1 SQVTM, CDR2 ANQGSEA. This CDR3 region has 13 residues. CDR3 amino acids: CSVDGSIGEKLFF. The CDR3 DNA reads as TGCAGCGTTGATGGGTCAATTGGGGAAAAACTGTTTTTT.

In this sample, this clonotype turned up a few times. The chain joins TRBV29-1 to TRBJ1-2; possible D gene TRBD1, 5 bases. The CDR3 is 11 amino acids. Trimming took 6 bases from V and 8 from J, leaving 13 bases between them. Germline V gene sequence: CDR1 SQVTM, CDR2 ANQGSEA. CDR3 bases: TGCAGCGTGACGTCAGGGTACGGCTACACCTTC. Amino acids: CSVTSGYGYTF. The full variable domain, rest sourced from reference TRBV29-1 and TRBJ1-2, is SAVISQKPSRDICQRGTSLTIQCQVDSQVTMMFWYRQQPGQSLTLIATANQGSEATYESGFVIDKFPISRPNLTFSTLTVSNMSPEDSSIYLCSVTSGYGYTFGSGTRLTVV.

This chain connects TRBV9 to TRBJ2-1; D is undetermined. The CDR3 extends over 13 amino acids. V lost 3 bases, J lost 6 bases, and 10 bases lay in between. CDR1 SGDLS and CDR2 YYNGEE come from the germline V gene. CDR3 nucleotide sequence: TGTGCCAGCAGCGCCCAGGCCGGCAATGAGCAGTTCTTC. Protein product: CASSAQAGNEQFF.

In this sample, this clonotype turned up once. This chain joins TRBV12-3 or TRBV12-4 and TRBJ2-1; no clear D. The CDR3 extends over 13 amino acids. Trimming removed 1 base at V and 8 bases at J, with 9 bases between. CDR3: CASSLDGQHEQFF. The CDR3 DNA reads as TGTGCCAGCAGTTTAGATGGGCAGCATGAGCAGTTCTTC.

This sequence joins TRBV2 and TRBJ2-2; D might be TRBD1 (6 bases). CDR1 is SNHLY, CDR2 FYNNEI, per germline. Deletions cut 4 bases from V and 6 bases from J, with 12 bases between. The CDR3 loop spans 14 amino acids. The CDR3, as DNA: TGTGCCAGCAGTGTAGAGCAGGGGCCCGGGGAGCTGTTTTTT. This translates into CASSVEQGPGELFF.

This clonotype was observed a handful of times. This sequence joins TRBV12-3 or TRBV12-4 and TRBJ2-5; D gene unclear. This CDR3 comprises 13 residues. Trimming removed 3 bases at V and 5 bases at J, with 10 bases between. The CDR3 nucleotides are TGTGCCAGCAGTTTCCAGGTGGCGGAGACCCAGTACTTC. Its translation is CASSFQVAETQYF.

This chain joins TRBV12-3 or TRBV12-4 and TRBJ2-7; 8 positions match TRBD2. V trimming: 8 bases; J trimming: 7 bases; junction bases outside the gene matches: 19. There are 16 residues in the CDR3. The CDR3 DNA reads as TGTGCCAGCTCTATCGGCGGGGGGACACGCCAGGGAGAGCAGTACTTC. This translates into CASSIGGGTRQGEQYF.

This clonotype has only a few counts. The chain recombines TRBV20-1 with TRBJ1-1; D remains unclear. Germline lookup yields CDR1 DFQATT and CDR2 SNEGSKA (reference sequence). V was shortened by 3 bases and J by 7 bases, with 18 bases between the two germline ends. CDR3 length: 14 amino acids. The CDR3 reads CSASLDPTTVEAFF. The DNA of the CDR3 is TGCAGTGCTAGTCTGGACCCAACCACTGTTGAAGCTTTCTTT.

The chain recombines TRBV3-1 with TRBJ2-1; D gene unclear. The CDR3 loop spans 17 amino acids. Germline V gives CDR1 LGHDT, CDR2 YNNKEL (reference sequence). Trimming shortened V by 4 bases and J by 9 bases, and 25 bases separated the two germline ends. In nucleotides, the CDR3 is TGTGCCAGCAGCCCCCGACCCGGCAACCCACTTAACAGTGAGCAGTTCTTC. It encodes CASSPRPGNPLNSEQFF.

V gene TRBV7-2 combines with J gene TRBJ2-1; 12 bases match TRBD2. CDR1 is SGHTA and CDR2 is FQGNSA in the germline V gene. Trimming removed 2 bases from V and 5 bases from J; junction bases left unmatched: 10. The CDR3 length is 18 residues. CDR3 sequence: CASSLRSGLAGRNNEQFF. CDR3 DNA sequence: TGTGCCAGCAGCTTAAGGTCGGGACTAGCGGGCAGAAACAATGAGCAGTTCTTC.

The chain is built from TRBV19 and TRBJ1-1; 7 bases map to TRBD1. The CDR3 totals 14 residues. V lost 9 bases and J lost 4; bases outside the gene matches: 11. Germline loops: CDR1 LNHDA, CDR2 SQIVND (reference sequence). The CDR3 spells CASRDRDLFTEAFF. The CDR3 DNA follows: TGTGCCAGCAGAGACAGGGATCTCTTCACTGAAGCTTTCTTT. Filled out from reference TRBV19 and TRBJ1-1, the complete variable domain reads DGGITQSPKYLFRKEGQNVTLSCEQNLNHDAMYWYRQDPGQGLRLIYYSQIVNDFQKGDIAEGYSVSREKKESFPLTVTSAQKNPTAFYLCASRDRDLFTEAFFGQGTRLTVV.

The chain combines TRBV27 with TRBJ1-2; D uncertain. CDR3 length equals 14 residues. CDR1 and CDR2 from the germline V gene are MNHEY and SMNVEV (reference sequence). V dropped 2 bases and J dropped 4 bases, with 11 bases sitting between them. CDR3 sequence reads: CASSLKKQFYGYTF. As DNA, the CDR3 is TGTGCCAGCAGTTTAAAGAAACAGTTCTATGGCTACACCTTC.

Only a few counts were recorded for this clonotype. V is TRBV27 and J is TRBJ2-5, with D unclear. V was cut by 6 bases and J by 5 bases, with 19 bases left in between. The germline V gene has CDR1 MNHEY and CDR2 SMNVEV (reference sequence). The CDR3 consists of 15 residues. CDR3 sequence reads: CASSSVVGTIETQYF. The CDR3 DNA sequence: TGTGCCAGCAGCTCGGTGGTGGGTACGATTGAGACCCAGTACTTC.

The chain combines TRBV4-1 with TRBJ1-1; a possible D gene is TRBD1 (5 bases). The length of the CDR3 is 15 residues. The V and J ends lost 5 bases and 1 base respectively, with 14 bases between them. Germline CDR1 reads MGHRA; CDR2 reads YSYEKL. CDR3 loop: CASSYRGVRNTEAFF. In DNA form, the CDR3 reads TGCGCCAGCAGCTACCGGGGCGTAAGGAACACTGAAGCTTTCTTT.

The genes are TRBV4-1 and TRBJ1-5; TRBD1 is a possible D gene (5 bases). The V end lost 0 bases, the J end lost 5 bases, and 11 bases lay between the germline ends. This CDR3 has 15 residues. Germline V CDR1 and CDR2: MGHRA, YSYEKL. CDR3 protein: CASSQDDSLHQPQHF. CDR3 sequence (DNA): TGCGCCAGCAGCCAAGATGACAGTTTGCATCAGCCCCAGCATTTT.

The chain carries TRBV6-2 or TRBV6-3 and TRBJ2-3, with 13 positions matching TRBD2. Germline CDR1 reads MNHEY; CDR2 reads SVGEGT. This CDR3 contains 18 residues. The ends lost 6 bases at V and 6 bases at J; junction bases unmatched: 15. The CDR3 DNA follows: TGTGCCAGCAGATTACTCGGGACTAGCGGGGTCCCCCCCGATACGCAGTATTTT. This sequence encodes CASRLLGTSGVPPDTQYF.

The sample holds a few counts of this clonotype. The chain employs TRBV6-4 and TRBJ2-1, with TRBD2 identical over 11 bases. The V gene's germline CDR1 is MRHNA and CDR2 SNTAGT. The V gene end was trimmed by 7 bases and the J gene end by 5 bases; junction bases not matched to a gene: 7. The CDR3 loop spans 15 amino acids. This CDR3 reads CASNTGTSGNNEQFF. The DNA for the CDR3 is TGTGCCAGCAACACCGGGACTAGCGGAAACAATGAGCAGTTCTTC.

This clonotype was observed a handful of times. In DNA form, the CDR3 reads TGTGCCAGCAGCCCTCCCCGGGGTGCGTATTACGAGCAGTACTTC. Encoded protein: CASSPPRGAYYEQYF. V usage is TRBV6-1 and J usage is TRBJ2-7; D might be TRBD2 (5 bases). Trimming stripped 6 bases from V and 4 bases from J, with 19 bases between. The CDR3 has 15 residues. Per the germline V gene, CDR1 is MNHNS and CDR2 is SASEGT.

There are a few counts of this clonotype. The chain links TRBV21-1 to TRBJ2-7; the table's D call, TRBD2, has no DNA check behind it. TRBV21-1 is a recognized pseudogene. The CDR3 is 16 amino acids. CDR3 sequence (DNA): TGTGCCAGCAGCAAAGAGGGCCGCAGGAGGAACTACGAGCAGTACTTC. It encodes CASSKEGRRRNYEQYF.

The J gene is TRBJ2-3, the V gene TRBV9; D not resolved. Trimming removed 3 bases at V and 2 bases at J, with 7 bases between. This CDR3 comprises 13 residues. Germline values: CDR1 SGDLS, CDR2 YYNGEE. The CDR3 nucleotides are TGTGCCAGCAGCGCCCACAACACAGATACGCAGTATTTT. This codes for CASSAHNTDTQYF. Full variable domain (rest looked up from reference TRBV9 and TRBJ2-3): DSGVTQTPKHLITATGQRVTLRCSPRSGDLSVYWYQQSLDQGLQFLIQYYNGEERAKGNILERFSAQQFPDLHSELNLSSLELGDSALYFCASSAHNTDTQYFGPGTRLTVL.

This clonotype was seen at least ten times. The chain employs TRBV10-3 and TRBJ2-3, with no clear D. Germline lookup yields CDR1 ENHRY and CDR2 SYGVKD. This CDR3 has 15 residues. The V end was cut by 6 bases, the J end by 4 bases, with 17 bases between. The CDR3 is CAIRRRPSPSDTQYF. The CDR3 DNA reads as TGTGCCATCAGACGGAGACCCAGCCCTTCAGATACGCAGTATTTT.

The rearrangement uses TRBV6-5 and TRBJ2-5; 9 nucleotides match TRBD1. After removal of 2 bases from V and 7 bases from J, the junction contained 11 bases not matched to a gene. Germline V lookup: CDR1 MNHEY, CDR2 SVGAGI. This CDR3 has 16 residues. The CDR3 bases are TGTGCCAGCAGTTACGATGTCACAGGGGGCGAGGGGACCCAGTACTTC. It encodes CASSYDVTGGEGTQYF.

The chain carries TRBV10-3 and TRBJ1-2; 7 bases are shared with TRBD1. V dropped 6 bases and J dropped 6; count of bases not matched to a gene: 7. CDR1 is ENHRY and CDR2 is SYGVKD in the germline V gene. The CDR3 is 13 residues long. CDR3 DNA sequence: TGTGCCATCAGGCGTGGACAGGTAGATGGCTACACCTTC. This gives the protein CAIRRGQVDGYTF.